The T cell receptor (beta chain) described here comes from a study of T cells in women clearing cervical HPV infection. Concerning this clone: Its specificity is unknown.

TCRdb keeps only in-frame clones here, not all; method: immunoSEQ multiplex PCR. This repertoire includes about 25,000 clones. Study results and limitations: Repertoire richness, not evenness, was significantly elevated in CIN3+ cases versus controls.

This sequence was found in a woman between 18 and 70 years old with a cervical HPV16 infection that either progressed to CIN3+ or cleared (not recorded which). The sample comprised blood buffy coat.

The sequenced CDR3 bases are TGTGCCTGGGAGAGCGGGCGGGAGGGCCCTCGGGACTACGAG. Its translation: CAWESGREGPRDYE. The full CDR3 protein reads CAWESGREGPRDYEQYF. The J gene is TRBJ2-7, the V gene TRBV30; 9 bases map to TRBD2. The read terminates 3 residues ahead of where the CDR3 ends, so the germline J gene completes it. Germline V CDR1 and CDR2: GTSNPN, SVGIG (reference sequence). The CDR3 totals 17 residues. Losses at the gene ends were 5 bases for V and 3 bases for J; bases not matched to a gene: 17.